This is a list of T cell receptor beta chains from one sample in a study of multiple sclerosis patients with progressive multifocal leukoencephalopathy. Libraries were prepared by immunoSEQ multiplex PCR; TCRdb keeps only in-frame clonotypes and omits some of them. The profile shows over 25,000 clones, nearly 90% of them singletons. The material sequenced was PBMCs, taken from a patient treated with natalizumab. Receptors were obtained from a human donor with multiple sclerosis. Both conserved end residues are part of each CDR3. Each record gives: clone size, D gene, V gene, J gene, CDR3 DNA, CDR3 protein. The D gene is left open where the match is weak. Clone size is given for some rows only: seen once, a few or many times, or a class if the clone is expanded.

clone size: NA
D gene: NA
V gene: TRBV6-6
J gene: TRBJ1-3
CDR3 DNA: TGTGCCAGCAGAAACGGACAGCTCTCTGGAAACACCATATATTTT
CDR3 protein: CASRNGQLSGNTIYF

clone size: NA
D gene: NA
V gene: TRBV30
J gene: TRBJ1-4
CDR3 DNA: TGTGCCTGGAGTGGGGGGGTTAATGAAAAACTGTTTTTT
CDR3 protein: CAWSGGVNEKLFF

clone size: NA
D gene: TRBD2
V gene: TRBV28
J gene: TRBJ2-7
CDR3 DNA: TGTGCCAGCATCGGGGGGGGGCCCTACGAGCAGTACTTC
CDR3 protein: CASIGGGPYEQYF

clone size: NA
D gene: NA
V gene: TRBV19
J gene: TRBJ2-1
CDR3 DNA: TGTGCCAGTAGTATAACCGGTAGCTCCTACAATGAGCAGTTCTTC
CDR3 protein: CASSITGSSYNEQFF

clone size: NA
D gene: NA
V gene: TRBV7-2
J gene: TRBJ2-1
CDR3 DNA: TGTGCCAGCAGCTCCTCCGGGACCTCCTACAATGAGCAGTTCTTC
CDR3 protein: CASSSSGTSYNEQFF

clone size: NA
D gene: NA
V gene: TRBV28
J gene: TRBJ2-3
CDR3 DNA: TGTGCCAGCAGTCGGTCAGACACGCAGTATTTT
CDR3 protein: CASSRSDTQYF

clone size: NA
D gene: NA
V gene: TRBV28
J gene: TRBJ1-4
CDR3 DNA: TGTGCCAGCAGGTTCAGTCGGGGGGGCGGTGAAAAACTGTTTTTT
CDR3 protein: CASRFSRGGGEKLFF

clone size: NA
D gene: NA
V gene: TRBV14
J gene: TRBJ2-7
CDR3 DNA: TGTGCCAGCAGCCCCCTGGCAGCGGCCCAGAGGAACGAGCAGTACTTC
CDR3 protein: CASSPLAAAQRNEQYF

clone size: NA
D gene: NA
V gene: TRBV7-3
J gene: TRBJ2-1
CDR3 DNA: TGTGCCAGCAGCCCCCGGCTCTCCTACAATGAGCAGTTCTTC
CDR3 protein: CASSPRLSYNEQFF

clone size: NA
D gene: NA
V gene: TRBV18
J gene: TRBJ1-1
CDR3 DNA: TGTGCCAGCTCACCACTAACAGAGACTGAAGCTTTCTTT
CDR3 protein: CASSPLTETEAFF

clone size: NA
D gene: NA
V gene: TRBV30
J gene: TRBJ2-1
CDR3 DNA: TGTGCCTGGAGTGTATCGGGGTACAATGAGCAGTTCTTC
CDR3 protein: CAWSVSGYNEQFF

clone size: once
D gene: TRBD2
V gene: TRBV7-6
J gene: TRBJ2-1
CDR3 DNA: TGTGCCAGCAGCTTAAGGACTAGCGGGAGTTCAGAGCAGTTCTTC
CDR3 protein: CASSLRTSGSSEQFF

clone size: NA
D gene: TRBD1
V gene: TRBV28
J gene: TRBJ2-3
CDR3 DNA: TGTGCCAGCTATAACAGGGGATCTAGCACAGATACGCAGTATTTT
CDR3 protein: CASYNRGSSTDTQYF

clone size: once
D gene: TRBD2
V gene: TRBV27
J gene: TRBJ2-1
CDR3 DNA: TGTGCCAGCAGTTTCCGGACTAGCGGTTTCTACAATGAGCAGTTCTTC
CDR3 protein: CASSFRTSGFYNEQFF

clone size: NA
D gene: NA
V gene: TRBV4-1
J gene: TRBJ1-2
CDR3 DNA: TGCGCCAGCAGCCAAGGACCCGGTCAGGGCGGAGGCTATGGCTACACCTTC
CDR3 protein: CASSQGPGQGGGYGYTF

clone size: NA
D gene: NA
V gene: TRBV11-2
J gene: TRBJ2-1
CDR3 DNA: TGTGCCAGCAGCTTAAAAGGGAATGAGCAGTTCTTC
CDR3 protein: CASSLKGNEQFF

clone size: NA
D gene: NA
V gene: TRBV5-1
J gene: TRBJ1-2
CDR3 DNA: TGCGCCAGCAGCTTGGGCGTTAATCCCTATGGCTACACCTTC
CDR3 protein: CASSLGVNPYGYTF

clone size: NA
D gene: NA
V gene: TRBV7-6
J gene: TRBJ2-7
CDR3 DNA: TGTGCCAGCAGCCCCCGGAGGGGCGACGAGCAGTACTTC
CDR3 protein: CASSPRRGDEQYF

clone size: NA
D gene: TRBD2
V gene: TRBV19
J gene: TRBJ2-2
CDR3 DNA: TGTGCCAGTAGTACTCCACTAGCGGGAGGGGACACCGGGGAGCTGTTTTTT
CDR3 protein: CASSTPLAGGDTGELFF

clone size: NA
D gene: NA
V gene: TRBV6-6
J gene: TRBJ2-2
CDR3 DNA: TGTGCCAGCAGTTACCAGCGGAACACCGGGGAGCTGTTTTTT
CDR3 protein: CASSYQRNTGELFF

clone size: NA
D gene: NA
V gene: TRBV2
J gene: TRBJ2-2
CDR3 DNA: TGTGCCAGCAGTGTTGACACCGGGGAGCTGTTTTTT
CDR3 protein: CASSVDTGELFF

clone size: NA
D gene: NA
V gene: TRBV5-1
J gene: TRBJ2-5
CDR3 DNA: TGCGCCAGCAGCCTGCCTAAAGGACCCCAAGAGACCCAGTACTTC
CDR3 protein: CASSLPKGPQETQYF

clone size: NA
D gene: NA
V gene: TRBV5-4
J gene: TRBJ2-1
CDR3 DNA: TGTGCCAGCAGCTTGGGTGGATTCAGCTCCTACAATGAGCAGTTCTTC
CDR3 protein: CASSLGGFSSYNEQFF

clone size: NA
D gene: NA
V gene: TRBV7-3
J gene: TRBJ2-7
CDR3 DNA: TGTGCCAGCAGCCAACGGGGCGGGATCGGGTCCCCCTACGAGCAGTACTTC
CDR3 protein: CASSQRGGIGSPYEQYF

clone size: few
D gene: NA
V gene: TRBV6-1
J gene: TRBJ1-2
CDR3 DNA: TGTGCCAGCAGGGGGGGAAGAAACTATGGCTACACCTTC
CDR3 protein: CASRGGRNYGYTF

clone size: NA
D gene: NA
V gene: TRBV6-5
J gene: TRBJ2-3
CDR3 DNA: TGTGCCAGCAGTCCCCGGGAGACAGATACGCAGTATTTT
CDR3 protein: CASSPRETDTQYF

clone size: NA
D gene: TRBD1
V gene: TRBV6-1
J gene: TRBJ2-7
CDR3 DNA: TGTGCCAGCAACCGGGACAGGGGGCGAGACGAGCAGTACTTC
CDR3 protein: CASNRDRGRDEQYF

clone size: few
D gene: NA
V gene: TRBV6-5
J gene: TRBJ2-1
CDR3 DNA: TGTGCCAGCAGCGGCGCGGGGGCGGCGTTCTTC
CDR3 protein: CASSGAGAAFF

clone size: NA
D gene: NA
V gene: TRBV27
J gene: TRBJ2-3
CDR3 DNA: TGTGCCAGCAGTTTAAGGTCATACACAGATACGCAGTATTTT
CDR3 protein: CASSLRSYTDTQYF

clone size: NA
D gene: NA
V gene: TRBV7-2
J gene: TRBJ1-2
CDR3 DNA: TGTGCCAGCAGCTCCGACGGGACGGGTACCTATGGCTACACCTTC
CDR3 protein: CASSSDGTGTYGYTF

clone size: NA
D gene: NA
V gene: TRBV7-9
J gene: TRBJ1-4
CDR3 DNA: TGTGCCAGCAGGGTAGGGGCAGCAACTAATGAAAAACTGTTTTTT
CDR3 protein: CASRVGAATNEKLFF

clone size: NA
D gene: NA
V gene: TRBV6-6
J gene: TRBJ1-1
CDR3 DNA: TGTGCCAGCAAAAACCCACGGAGGGAGGTGAACACTGAAGCTTTCTTT
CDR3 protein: CASKNPRREVNTEAFF

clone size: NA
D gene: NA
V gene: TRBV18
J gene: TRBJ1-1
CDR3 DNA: TGTGCCAGCTCACCCCTTGACGATCGGGTTTTCTTT
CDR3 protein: CASSPLDDRVFF

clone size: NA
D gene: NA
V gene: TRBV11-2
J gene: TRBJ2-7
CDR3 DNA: TGTGCCAGCAGCATCGACCACGAGCAGTACTTC
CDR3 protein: CASSIDHEQYF

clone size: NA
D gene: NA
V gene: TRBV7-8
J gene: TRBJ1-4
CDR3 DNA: TGTGCCAGCAGCTTAGATGGGTCCAATGAAAAACTGTTTTTT
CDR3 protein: CASSLDGSNEKLFF

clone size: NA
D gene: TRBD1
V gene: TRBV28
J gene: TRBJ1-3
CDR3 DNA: TGTGCCAGCAGTTTAGATCTAAGGACGGGGGACAGGGGTTTTGGAAACACCATATATTTT
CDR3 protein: CASSLDLRTGDRGFGNTIYF

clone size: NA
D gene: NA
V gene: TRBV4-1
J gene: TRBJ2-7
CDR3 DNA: TGCGCCAGCAGCGACCGATACGAGCAGTACTTC
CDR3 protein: CASSDRYEQYF

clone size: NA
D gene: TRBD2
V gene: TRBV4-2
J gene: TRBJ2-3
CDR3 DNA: TGTGCCAGCAGCCAAGAGATCCTAGCGGGAGACACAGATACGCAGTATTTT
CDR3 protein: CASSQEILAGDTDTQYF

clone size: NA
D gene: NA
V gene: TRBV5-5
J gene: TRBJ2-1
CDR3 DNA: TGTGCCAGCAGCTTAATAGGGGCTAATGAGCAGTTCTTC
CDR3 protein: CASSLIGANEQFF

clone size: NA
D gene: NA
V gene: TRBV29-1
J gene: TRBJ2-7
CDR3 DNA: TGCAGCGTTGATTCGGGGGCCTCCTACGAGCAGTACTTC
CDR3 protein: CSVDSGASYEQYF

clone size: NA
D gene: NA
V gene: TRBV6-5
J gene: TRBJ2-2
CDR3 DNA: TGTGCCAGCCTTATTTTTAGGGGGGCCACCGGGGAGCTGTTTTTT
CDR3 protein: CASLIFRGATGELFF